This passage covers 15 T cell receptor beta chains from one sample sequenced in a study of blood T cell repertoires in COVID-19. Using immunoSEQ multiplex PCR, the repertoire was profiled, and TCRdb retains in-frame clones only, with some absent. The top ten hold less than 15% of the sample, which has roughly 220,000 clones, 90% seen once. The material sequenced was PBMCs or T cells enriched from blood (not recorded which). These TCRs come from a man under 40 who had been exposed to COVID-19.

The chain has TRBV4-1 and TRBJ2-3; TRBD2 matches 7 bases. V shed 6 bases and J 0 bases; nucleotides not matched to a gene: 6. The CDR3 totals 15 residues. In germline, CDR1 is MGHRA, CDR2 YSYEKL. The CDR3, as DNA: TGCGCCAGCAGTAAGACTAGCACGAGCACAGATACGCAGTATTTT. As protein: CASSKTSTSTDTQYF.

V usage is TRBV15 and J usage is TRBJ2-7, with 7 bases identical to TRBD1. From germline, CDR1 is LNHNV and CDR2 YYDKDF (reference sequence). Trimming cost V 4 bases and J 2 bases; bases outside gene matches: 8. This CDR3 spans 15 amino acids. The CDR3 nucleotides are TGTGCCACCAGCAAGGGACAGTCCTCCCCCTACGAGCAGTACTTC. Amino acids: CATSKGQSSPYEQYF.

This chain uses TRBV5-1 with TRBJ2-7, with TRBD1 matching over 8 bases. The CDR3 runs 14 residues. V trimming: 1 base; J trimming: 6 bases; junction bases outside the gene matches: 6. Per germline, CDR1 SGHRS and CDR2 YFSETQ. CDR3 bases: TGCGCCAGCAGCTTGTGGCAGGGGGCCGGCGAGCAGTACTTC. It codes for CASSLWQGAGEQYF.

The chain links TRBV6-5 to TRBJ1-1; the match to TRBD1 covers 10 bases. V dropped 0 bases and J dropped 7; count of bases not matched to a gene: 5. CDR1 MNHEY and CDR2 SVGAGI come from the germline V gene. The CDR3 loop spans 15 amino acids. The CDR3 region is CASSYSWTGGVEAFF. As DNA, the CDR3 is TGTGCCAGCAGTTACTCATGGACAGGGGGGGTTGAAGCTTTCTTT.

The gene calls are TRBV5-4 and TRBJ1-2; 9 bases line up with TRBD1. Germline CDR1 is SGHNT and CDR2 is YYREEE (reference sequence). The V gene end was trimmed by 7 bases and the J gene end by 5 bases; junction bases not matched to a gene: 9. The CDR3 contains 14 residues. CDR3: CASYVTGGRYGYTF. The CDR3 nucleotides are TGTGCCAGCTACGTAACAGGGGGCCGGTATGGCTACACCTTC.

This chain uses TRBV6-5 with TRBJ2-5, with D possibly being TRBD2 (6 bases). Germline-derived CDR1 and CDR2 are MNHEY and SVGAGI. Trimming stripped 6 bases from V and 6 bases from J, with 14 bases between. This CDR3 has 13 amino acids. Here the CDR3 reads CASSPLLAKTQYF. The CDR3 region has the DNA TGTGCCAGCAGCCCGTTGCTAGCGAAGACCCAGTACTTC.

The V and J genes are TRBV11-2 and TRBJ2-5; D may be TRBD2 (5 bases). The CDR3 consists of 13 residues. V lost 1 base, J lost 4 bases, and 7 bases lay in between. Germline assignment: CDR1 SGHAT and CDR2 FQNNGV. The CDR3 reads CASSLVAIETQYF. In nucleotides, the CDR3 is TGTGCCAGCAGCTTAGTAGCGATAGAGACCCAGTACTTC. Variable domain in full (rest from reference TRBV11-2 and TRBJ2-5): EAGVAQSPRYKIIEKRQSVAFWCNPISGHATLYWYQQILGQGPKLLIQFQNNGVVDDSQLPKDRFSAERLKGVDSTLKIQPAKLEDSAVYLCASSLVAIETQYFGPGTRLLVL.

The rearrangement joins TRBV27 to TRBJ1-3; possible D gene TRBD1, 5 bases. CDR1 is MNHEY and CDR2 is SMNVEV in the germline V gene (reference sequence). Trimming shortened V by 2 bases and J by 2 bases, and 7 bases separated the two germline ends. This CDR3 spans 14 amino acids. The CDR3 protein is CASSLGAAGNTIYF. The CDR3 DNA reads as TGTGCCAGCAGTTTAGGGGCGGCTGGAAACACCATATATTTT.

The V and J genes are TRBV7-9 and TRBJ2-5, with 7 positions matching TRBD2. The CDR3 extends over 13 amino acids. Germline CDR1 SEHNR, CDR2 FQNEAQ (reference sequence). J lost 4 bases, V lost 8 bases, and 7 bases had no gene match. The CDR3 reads CASLPWGGETQYF. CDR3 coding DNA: TGTGCCAGCCTCCCGTGGGGGGGAGAGACCCAGTACTTC.

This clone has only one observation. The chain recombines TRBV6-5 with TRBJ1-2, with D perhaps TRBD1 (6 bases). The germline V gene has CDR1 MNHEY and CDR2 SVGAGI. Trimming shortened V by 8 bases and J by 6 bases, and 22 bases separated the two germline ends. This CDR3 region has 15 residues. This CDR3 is CASHYPDSQGNGYTF. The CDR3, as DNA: TGTGCCAGCCACTACCCGGACAGCCAAGGAAATGGCTACACCTTC.

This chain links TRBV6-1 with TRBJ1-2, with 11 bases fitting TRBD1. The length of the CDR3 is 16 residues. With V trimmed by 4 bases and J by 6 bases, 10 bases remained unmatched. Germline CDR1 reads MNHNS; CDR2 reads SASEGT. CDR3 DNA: TGTGCCAGCAGTGCTCACGGGAGGGACAGGGGGAATGGCTACACCTTC. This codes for CASSAHGRDRGNGYTF.

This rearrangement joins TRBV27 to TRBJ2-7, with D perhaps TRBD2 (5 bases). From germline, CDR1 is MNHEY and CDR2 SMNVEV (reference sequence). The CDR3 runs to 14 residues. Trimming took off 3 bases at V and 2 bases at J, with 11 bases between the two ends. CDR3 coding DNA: TGTGCCAGCAGTTTGGACTTTCCAGCCTACGAGCAGTACTTC. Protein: CASSLDFPAYEQYF.

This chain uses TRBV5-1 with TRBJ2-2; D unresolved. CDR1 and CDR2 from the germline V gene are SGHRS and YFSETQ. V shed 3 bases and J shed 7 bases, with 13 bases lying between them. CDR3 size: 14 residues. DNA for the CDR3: TGCGCCAGCAGCTCTTTTGGCGGCGACGGGGAGCTGTTTTTT. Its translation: CASSSFGGDGELFF. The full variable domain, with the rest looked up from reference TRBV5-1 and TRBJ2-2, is KAGVTQTPRYLIKTRGQQVTLSCSPISGHRSVSWYQQTPGQGLQFLFEYFSETQRNKGNFPGRFSGRQFSNSRSEMNVSTLELGDSALYLCASSSFGGDGELFFGEGSRLTVL.

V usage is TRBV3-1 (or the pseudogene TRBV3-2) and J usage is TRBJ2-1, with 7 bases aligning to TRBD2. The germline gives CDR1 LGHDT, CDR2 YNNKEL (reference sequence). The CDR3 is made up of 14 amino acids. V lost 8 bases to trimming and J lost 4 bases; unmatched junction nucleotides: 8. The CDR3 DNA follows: TGTGCCAGCGGAGGCGGGGGAGGTTACAATGAGCAGTTCTTC. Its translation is CASGGGGGYNEQFF.

The CDR3 protein is CASRRSGGARETQYF. Here the CDR3 DNA reads TGTGCCAGTAGGAGGAGCGGGGGGGCTCGAGAGACCCAGTACTTC. The rearrangement joins TRBV19 to TRBJ2-5; 10 nucleotides align to TRBD2. With V trimmed by 6 bases and J by 4 bases, 8 bases remained unmatched. The length of the CDR3 is 15 residues. The germline CDR1 and CDR2 sequences are LNHDA and SQIVND (reference sequence).